The TCR beta chain described here comes from a study of cytomegalovirus exposure and HLA in healthy donors. Overall study context: About 180 million T cells yielded 117 million unique TCR beta sequences, as an earlier analysis found. General study findings and limits: An apparent linkage of common viral pathogens to several of the most significant clusters emerged in a later analysis. Upon later analysis, HLA-associated TCR beta chains proved more clonally expanded than other, equally common chains.

This CDR3 contains 15 residues. Germline V lookup: CDR1 SGHTA, CDR2 FQGNSA. The trim removed 5 bases at V and 6 bases at J, leaving 6 bases unmatched. The study ran its PCR with 60 Vbeta and 13 Jbeta primers. Method: immunoSEQ multiplex PCR; TCRdb's copy keeps in-frame clones and lacks some. There are 250,000 to 350,000 clones in the sample; more than 80% occur only once, and about 4% lies in the top ten. Points on this clone: The antigen is undetermined.

Sequenced sample: PBMCs. The origin of this receptor is a man aged 40-49 years in good health and CMV-seropositive. V and J are TRBV7-2 and TRBJ2-2; 10 bases align to TRBD2. Here the CDR3 reads CASSLLTSGPGELFF. The CDR3 DNA reads TGTGCCAGCAGCCTTTTGACTAGCGGGCCCGGGGAGCTGTTTTTT.